The 31 T cell receptor beta chains in this list originate from one sample, sequenced in a study of T-cell memory formation after mild COVID-19. One entry per CDR3 protein results from TCRdb running MiXCR on the 5' RACE reads. There are 200,000 to 250,000 distinct CDR3 sequences in the sample; 8% to 11% occur only once, and roughly 3% lies in the top ten. The sample consisted of PBMCs or a T cell subset sorted from them (not recorded which). The receptor source for this set is a man between 18 and 35 years old who had mild COVID-19 (a few samples of this study predate the infection). Cell type and time point are not known.

This chain connects TRBV5-1 to TRBJ1-5; D ambiguous. V was shortened by 2 bases and J by 5 bases, with 8 bases between the two germline ends. Germline V gene lookup returns CDR1 SGHRS and CDR2 YFSETQ. This CDR3 has 13 amino acids. The CDR3 bases are TGCGCCAGCAGCTTATCCCGAGATCAGCCCCAGCATTTT. Translated, it gives CASSLSRDQPQHF.

This clonotype occurred a few times. The chain is built from TRBV10-3 and TRBJ1-1, with D tentatively TRBD1 (5 bases). CDR3 length: 14 amino acids. Trimming cost V 10 bases and J 2 bases, with 17 bases left between them. CDR1 is ENHRY, CDR2 SYGVKD, per germline. CDR3 region: CATRSGEGNTEAFF. The CDR3 DNA follows: TGTGCCACCCGTTCGGGGGAAGGAAACACTGAAGCTTTCTTT.

Only a few counts were recorded for this clonotype. The chain uses TRBV7-2 and TRBJ1-3; no clear D. Looked up from germline, CDR1 is SGHTA and CDR2 is FQGNSA. V was shortened by 0 bases and J by 0 bases, with 9 bases between the two germline ends. This CDR3 comprises 16 residues. As DNA, the CDR3 is TGTGCCAGCAGCTTAGCGCCCCTGAGCTCTGGAAACACCATATATTTT. It is translated as CASSLAPLSSGNTIYF.

CDR3 DNA: TGTGCCAGCAGAACCGGGACAGTGAGTACAGATACGCAGTATTTT. It is translated as CASRTGTVSTDTQYF. The J gene is TRBJ2-3, the V gene TRBV2; 7 bases line up with TRBD1. This CDR3 has 15 amino acids. The germline V gene has CDR1 SNHLY and CDR2 FYNNEI. V lost 6 bases and J lost 3; bases outside the gene matches: 9.

This chain links TRBV12-3 or TRBV12-4 with TRBJ2-7; D gene uncertain. CDR3 length: 14 amino acids. V was shortened by 7 bases and J by 1 base, with 14 bases between the two germline ends. The CDR3 reads CASTNQEGSYEQYF. The CDR3 coding sequence is TGTGCCAGCACCAACCAGGAAGGATCCTACGAGCAGTACTTC.

This clonotype has a handful of counts. The V gene is TRBV7-9, the J gene TRBJ1-1; possible D gene TRBD1, 6 bases. The length of the CDR3 is 13 residues. Between the trimmed V and J ends, which lost 4 bases and 3 bases, there was a span of 9 bases. Germline V gene sequence: CDR1 SEHNR, CDR2 FQNEAQ (reference sequence). The CDR3 DNA reads TGTGCCAGCAGCTCGGAGGGGGACACTGAAGCTTTCTTT. It is translated as CASSSEGDTEAFF.

This clonotype is a singleton in its sample. The V gene is TRBV18, the J gene TRBJ2-1, with 7 positions matching TRBD2. Unmatched junction bases numbered 7, after V lost 7 bases and J lost 7 bases. Germline V gene data show CDR1 as KGHSH and CDR2 as LQKENI. The CDR3 totals 13 residues. The CDR3 region has the DNA TGTGCCAGCTTCGTCTCTAGCGGAAATGAGCAGTTCTTC. Protein product: CASFVSSGNEQFF.

The chain combines TRBV15 with TRBJ2-7, with D possibly TRBD2 on 6 matching bases. With 2 bases removed from V and 12 bases from J, the gap between germline ends came to 20 bases. This CDR3 comprises 14 residues. The germline V gene encodes CDR1 LNHNV and CDR2 YYDKDF (reference sequence). The DNA for the CDR3 is TGTGCCACCAGCAGACCGCATCCTGGAGGGATAAGGTACTTC. Its translation is CATSRPHPGGIRYF.

The sample holds many counts of this clonotype. The chain couples TRBV5-1 to TRBJ1-1; a weak D match, TRBD1 (5 bases). The CDR3 has 15 amino acids. Trimming left V 0 bases short and J 1 base short, with 10 bases between. CDR1 and CDR2 from the germline V gene are SGHRS and YFSETQ. Written as DNA, the CDR3 is TGCGCCAGCAGCTTGGCTATAGGGGCGAACACTGAAGCTTTCTTT. As protein: CASSLAIGANTEAFF.

This clonotype was counted between two and nine times. The chain is built from TRBV12-3 or TRBV12-4 and TRBJ1-1; no clear D gene. The germline V and J ends were trimmed by 5 bases and 6 bases, with 10 bases remaining between them. This CDR3 has 12 amino acids. Written as DNA, the CDR3 is TGTGCCAGCAGTAATATGGGTGCTGAAGCTTTCTTT. Translated: CASSNMGAEAFF.

This sequence joins TRBV7-9 and TRBJ2-1; D is possibly TRBD1 (5 bases). This CDR3 is 13 amino acids long. Trimming cost V 3 bases and J 6 bases, with 9 bases left between them. The V gene's germline CDR1 is SEHNR and CDR2 FQNEAQ (reference sequence). The CDR3 region is CASSFQQANEQFF. As DNA, the CDR3 is TGTGCCAGCAGCTTTCAACAGGCCAATGAGCAGTTCTTC.

This clonotype was detected a few times. This chain joins TRBV6-6 and TRBJ2-7; 7 nucleotides line up with TRBD1. Germline lookup yields CDR1 MNHNY and CDR2 SVGAGI (reference sequence). V shed 6 bases, J shed 3 bases, and the junction held 8 bases outside the gene matches. The CDR3 spans 14 residues. The CDR3 is CASRATGQNYEQYF. The DNA for the CDR3 is TGTGCCAGCAGGGCAACGGGACAGAACTACGAGCAGTACTTC.

This chain joins TRBV4-3 and TRBJ1-2; D not resolved. Trimming took off 0 bases at V and 2 bases at J, with 13 bases between the two ends. The V gene's germline CDR1 is LGHNA and CDR2 YSLEER. This CDR3 has 16 residues. The CDR3, as DNA: TGCGCCAGCAGCCAAGAATACCGACGGGAAAACTATGGCTACACCTTC. Residues: CASSQEYRRENYGYTF.

This clonotype was counted a few times. V usage is TRBV6-5 and J usage is TRBJ1-5; D gene unclear. V gave up 5 bases and J gave up 3 bases, with 11 bases separating them. This CDR3 has 14 amino acids. CDR1 and CDR2 from the germline V gene are MNHEY and SVGAGI. The CDR3 region is CASSRGLDNQPQHF. The CDR3 DNA is TGTGCCAGCAGTAGAGGACTGGACAATCAGCCCCAGCATTTT.

This clonotype was seen a few times. The chain couples TRBV29-1 to TRBJ1-2; D unclear. V was trimmed by 3 bases and J by 4 bases, leaving 12 bases between them. CDR3 length equals 13 residues. In germline, CDR1 is SQVTM, CDR2 ANQGSEA. The CDR3 spells CSVDGPQLYGYTF. Written as DNA, the CDR3 is TGCAGCGTTGATGGCCCACAGCTCTATGGCTACACCTTC.

V gene TRBV20-1 combines with J gene TRBJ2-6, with unresolved D. Germline CDR1 is DFQATT and CDR2 is SNEGSKA (reference sequence). This CDR3 is 16 amino acids long. V shed 0 bases and J shed 2 bases, with 11 bases lying between them. The CDR3 nucleotides read TGCAGTGCTAGAGATGACACTAACACTGGGGCCAACGTCCTGACTTTC. Translated, it gives CSARDDTNTGANVLTF.

In its sample, this clonotype was seen a few times. The chain uses TRBV4-2 and TRBJ2-5; the match to TRBD1 covers 11 bases. CDR3 size: 16 residues. V shed 1 base and J 4 bases; nucleotides not matched to a gene: 5. CDR1 is LGHNA, CDR2 YNFKEQ, per germline. DNA for the CDR3: TGTGCCAGCAGCCAAGCAGGACAGGGGGCAAGAGAGACCCAGTACTTC. It yields the protein CASSQAGQGARETQYF.

The table lists this clonotype with a few counts. The chain joins TRBV29-1 to TRBJ1-1; tentative D call: TRBD1 (5 bases). CDR3 length equals 11 residues. Trimming cost V 5 bases and J 1 base, with 5 bases left between them. From germline, CDR1 is SQVTM and CDR2 ANQGSEA. The DNA of the CDR3 is TGCAGCGTTAGGGGGAACACTGAAGCTTTCTTT. It codes for CSVRGNTEAFF.

This chain joins TRBV5-4 and TRBJ1-2; possible D gene TRBD1, 6 bases. The germline V gene has CDR1 SGHNT and CDR2 YYREEE (reference sequence). This CDR3 is built from 12 residues. Deletions cut 3 bases from V and 8 bases from J, with 11 bases between. CDR3 DNA: TGTGCCAGCAGCTGGGGGGCCCGGGGCTACACCTTC. It yields the protein CASSWGARGYTF.

The chain uses TRBV5-6 and TRBJ2-5; D not certain. Germline lookup yields CDR1 SGHDT and CDR2 YYEEEE. The length of the CDR3 is 13 residues. Trimming cost V 2 bases and J 3 bases, with 8 bases left between them. CDR3 in amino acids: CASSFRAEETQYF. The CDR3, as DNA: TGTGCCAGCAGCTTTCGGGCCGAAGAGACCCAGTACTTC.

This clonotype was found many times. This chain uses TRBV6-6 with TRBJ2-7; D is perhaps TRBD1 or TRBD2 (5 bases each). Germline values: CDR1 MNHNY, CDR2 SVGAGI (reference sequence). The CDR3 covers 12 residues. Trimming stripped 8 bases from V and 3 bases from J, with 11 bases between. The CDR3: CASEGPYYEQYV. The CDR3 nucleotides read TGTGCCAGCGAGGGGCCGTACTACGAGCAGTACGTC.

This clonotype has a count of ten or more. The chain carries TRBV10-3 and TRBJ2-1; D is possibly TRBD2 (6 bases). From germline, CDR1 is ENHRY and CDR2 SYGVKD. Trimming left V 7 bases short and J 7 bases short, with 14 bases between. The CDR3 has 13 residues. CDR3 sequence (DNA): TGTGCCATCACCAAAACTAGCCAGAATGAGCAGTTCTTC. It specifies CAITKTSQNEQFF.

This clonotype has at least ten counts. The chain couples TRBV7-3 to TRBJ2-5; no clear D gene. Trimming left V 5 bases short and J 2 bases short, with 12 bases between. The CDR3 is 14 amino acids. CDR1 is SGHTA and CDR2 is FQGTGA in the germline V gene. CDR3 in DNA: TGTGCCAGCAGCCCCACGGCAACTCAAGAGACCCAGTACTTC. As protein: CASSPTATQETQYF. Together with reference TRBV7-3 and TRBJ2-5, the CDR3 gives the full variable domain: GAGVSQTPSNKVTEKGKYVELRCDPISGHTALYWYRQSLGQGPEFLIYFQGTGAADDSGLPNDRFFAVRPEGSVSTLKIQRTERGDSAVYLCASSPTATQETQYFGPGTRLLVL.

This clonotype was counted only a few times. The chain links TRBV5-1 to TRBJ2-2; 12 nucleotides align to TRBD2. The CDR3 is made up of 18 amino acids. After removal of 4 bases from V and 5 bases from J, the junction contained 12 bases not matched to a gene. Per germline, CDR1 SGHRS and CDR2 YFSETQ. The CDR3 DNA reads as TGCGCCAGCAGCCGTTTTAGGACTAGCGGGGAAGGTACCGGGGAGCTGTTTTTT. Its translation: CASSRFRTSGEGTGELFF. The variable domain in full, with the rest retrieved from reference TRBV5-1 and TRBJ2-2, is KAGVTQTPRYLIKTRGQQVTLSCSPISGHRSVSWYQQTPGQGLQFLFEYFSETQRNKGNFPGRFSGRQFSNSRSEMNVSTLELGDSALYLCASSRFRTSGEGTGELFFGEGSRLTVL.

The rearrangement links TRBV20-1 to TRBJ2-1, with D possibly being TRBD2 (5 bases). The V gene lost 3 bases and the J gene lost 6 bases, with 12 bases spanning the gap. Germline lookup yields CDR1 DFQATT and CDR2 SNEGSKA (reference sequence). The CDR3 length is 13 residues. In DNA, the CDR3 is TGCAGTGCTAGGGCTAGCTCGGGCAATGAGCAGTTCTTC. The encoded protein is CSARASSGNEQFF.

The chain couples TRBV21-1 to TRBJ2-7; whether TRBD1, the table's D call, matches the DNA was not checked. TRBV21-1 is described as a pseudogene. This CDR3 is built from 17 residues. This chain's CDR3 is CASSKGGPGQGTSEQYV. The CDR3 DNA sequence: TGTGCCAGCAGCAAAGGTGGGCCGGGACAGGGAACTAGCGAGCAGTACGTC.

This chain uses TRBV7-3 with TRBJ2-3; 9 nucleotides align to TRBD2. This CDR3 is built from 14 residues. Germline CDR1 reads SGHTA; CDR2 reads FQGTGA. J lost 11 bases, V lost 3 bases, and 9 bases had no gene match. The chain's CDR3 is CASSFSQATSGQYF. In nucleotides, the CDR3 is TGTGCCAGCAGCTTTTCACAGGCGACTAGCGGGCAGTATTTT.

This clonotype has only a few counts. The chain is built from TRBV5-5 and TRBJ2-5, with TRBD1 identical over 8 bases. The CDR3 has 17 amino acids. Germline CDR1 and CDR2: SGHKS and YYEKEE (reference sequence). V gave up 4 bases and J gave up 2 bases; unmatched junction bases: 13. The CDR3 region is CASSQPSGQGRQETQYF. The CDR3 nucleotides read TGTGCCAGCAGCCAACCCTCCGGACAGGGTAGGCAAGAGACCCAGTACTTC.

This clonotype was counted between two and nine times. The genes are TRBV7-9 and TRBJ2-1; 14 bases fit TRBD2. V shed 4 bases, J shed 8 bases, and the junction held 4 bases outside the gene matches. Germline CDR1 is SEHNR and CDR2 is FQNEAQ (reference sequence). The CDR3 spans 15 residues. The CDR3 loop is CASSYRLAGGDEQFF. The CDR3 nucleotides are TGTGCCAGCAGCTACCGACTAGCGGGGGGGGATGAGCAGTTCTTC.

There are a few counts of this clonotype. The chain has TRBV25-1 and TRBJ2-2; 9 nucleotides align to TRBD2. CDR1 and CDR2 (germline): MGHDK, SYGVNS. With 2 bases clipped from V and 6 bases from J, the junction kept 7 bases outside the gene matches. This CDR3 has 16 residues. CDR3 region: CASSEDGTSFPGELFF. The CDR3 coding sequence is TGTGCCAGCAGTGAAGACGGGACTAGCTTTCCCGGGGAGCTGTTTTTT. The full variable domain, with the rest looked up from reference TRBV25-1 and TRBJ2-2, is EADIYQTPRYLVIGTGKKITLECSQTMGHDKMYWYQQDPGMELHLIHYSYGVNSTEKGDLSSESTVSRIRTEHFPLTLESARPSHTSQYLCASSEDGTSFPGELFFGEGSRLTVL.

CDR3 residues: CATSRDWDNYQPQHF. DNA for the CDR3: TGTGCCACCAGCAGAGATTGGGACAATTATCAGCCCCAGCATTTT. This chain joins TRBV15 and TRBJ1-5; D may be TRBD1 (6 bases). The V gene's germline CDR1 is LNHNV and CDR2 YYDKDF (reference sequence). The CDR3 is 15 residues long. With 0 bases removed from V and 5 bases from J, the gap between germline ends came to 11 bases.